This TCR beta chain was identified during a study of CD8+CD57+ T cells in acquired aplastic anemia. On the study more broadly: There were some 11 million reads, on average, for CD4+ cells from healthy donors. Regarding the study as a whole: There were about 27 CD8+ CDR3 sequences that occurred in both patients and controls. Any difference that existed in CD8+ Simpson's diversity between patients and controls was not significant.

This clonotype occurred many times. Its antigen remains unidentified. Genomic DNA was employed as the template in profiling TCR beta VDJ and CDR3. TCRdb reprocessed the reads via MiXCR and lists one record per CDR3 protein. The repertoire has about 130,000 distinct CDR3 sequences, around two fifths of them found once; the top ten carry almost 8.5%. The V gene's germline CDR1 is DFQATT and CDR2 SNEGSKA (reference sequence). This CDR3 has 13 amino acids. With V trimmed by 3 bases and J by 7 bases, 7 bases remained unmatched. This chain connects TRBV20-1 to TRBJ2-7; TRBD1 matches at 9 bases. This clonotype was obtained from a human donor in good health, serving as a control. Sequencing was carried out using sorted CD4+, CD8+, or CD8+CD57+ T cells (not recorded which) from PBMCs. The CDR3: CSARPGTGREQYF. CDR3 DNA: TGCAGTGCTAGGCCCGGGACAGGGAGGGAGCAGTACTTC.